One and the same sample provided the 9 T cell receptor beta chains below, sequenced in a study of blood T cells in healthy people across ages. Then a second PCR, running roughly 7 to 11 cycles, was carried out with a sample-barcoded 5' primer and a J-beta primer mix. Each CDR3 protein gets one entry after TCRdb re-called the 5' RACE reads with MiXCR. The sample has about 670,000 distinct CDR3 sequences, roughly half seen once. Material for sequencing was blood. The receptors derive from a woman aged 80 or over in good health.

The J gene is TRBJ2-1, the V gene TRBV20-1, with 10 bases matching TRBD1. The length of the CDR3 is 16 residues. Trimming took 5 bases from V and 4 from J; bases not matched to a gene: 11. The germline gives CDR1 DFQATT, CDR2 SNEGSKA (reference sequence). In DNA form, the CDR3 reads TGCAGTGCTCCCCGCTCCGGGACAGGGGATTACAATGAGCAGTTCTTC. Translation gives CSAPRSGTGDYNEQFF.

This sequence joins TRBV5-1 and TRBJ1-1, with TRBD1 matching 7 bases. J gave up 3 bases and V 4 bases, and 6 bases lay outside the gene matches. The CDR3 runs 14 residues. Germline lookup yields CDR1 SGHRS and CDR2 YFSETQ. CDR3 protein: CASSTRQGDTEAFF. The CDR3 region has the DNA TGCGCCAGCAGCACACGACAGGGCGACACTGAAGCTTTCTTT.

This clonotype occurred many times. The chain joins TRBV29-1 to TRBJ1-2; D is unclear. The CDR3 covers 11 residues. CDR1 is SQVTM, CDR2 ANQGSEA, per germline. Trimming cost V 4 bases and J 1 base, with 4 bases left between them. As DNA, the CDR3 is TGCAGCGTTGTGGTTAACTATGGCTACACCTTC. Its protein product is CSVVVNYGYTF.

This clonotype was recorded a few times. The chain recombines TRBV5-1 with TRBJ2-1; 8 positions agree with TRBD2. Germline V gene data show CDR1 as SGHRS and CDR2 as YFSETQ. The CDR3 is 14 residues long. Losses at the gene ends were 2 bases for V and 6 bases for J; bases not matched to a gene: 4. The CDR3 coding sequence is TGCGCCAGCAGCTTCCGGACTAGCCCCAATGAGCAGTTCTTC. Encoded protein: CASSFRTSPNEQFF.

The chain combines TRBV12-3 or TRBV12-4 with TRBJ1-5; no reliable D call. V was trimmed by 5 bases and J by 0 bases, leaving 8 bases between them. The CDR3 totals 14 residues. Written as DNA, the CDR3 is TGTGCCAGCAGTCCAGCGGATAGCAATCAGCCCCAGCATTTT. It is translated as CASSPADSNQPQHF.

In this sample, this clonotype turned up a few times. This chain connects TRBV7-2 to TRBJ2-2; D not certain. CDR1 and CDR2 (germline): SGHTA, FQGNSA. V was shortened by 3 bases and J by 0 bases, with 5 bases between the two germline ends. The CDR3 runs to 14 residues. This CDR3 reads CASSFKTNTGELFF. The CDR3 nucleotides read TGTGCCAGCAGCTTCAAGACGAACACCGGGGAGCTGTTTTTT.

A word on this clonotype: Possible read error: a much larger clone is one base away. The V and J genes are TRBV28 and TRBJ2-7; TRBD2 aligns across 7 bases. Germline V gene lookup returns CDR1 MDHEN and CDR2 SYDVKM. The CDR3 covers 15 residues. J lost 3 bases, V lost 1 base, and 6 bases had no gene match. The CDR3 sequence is CASSLSAGGSYEQYF. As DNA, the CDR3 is TGTGCCAGCAGTTTATCGGCTGGCGGGAGCTACGAGCAGTACTTC.

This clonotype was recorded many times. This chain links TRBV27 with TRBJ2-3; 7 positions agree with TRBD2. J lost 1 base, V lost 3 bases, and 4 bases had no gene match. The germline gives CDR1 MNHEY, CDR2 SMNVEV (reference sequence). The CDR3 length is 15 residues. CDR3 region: CASSFTSAGTDTQYF. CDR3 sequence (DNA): TGTGCCAGCAGTTTCACTAGCGCCGGCACAGATACGCAGTATTTT.

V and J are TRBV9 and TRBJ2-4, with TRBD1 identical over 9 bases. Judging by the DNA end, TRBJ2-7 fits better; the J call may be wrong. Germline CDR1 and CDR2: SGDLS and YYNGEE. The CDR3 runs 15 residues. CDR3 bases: TGTGCCAGCAGCGTAGCTACAGGGGGCGTGTACGAGCAGTACTTC. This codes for CASSVATGGVYEQYF.